These T cell receptor beta chains were read from a single sample in a study of blood T cells in healthy people across ages. TCRdb itself ran the 5' RACE reads through MiXCR, one entry per CDR3 protein. The sample has almost 1 million distinct CDR3 sequences, 51% seen once. Sequenced material: blood. The receptors were sampled from a woman aged 55-70 years in good health. Each CDR3 is given with its conserved first and last residue. The D gene is left open where the match is weak. A clone size is listed for some rows: how often the clone was seen (once, few, many), or a class if it is expanded.

size | J | V | D | length | CDR3 | DNA
NA | TRBJ2-7 | TRBV7-8 | TRBD2 | 16 | CASSRIAGGGIYEQYF | TGTGCCAGCAGCCGTATAGCGGGAGGGGGTATCTACGAGCAGTACTTC
NA | TRBJ2-7 | TRBV20-1 | TRBD2 | 14 | CSAKGWEGTHEQYF | TGCAGTGCTAAAGGTTGGGAGGGGACCCACGAGCAGTACTTC
few | TRBJ2-3 | TRBV24-1 | NA | 17 | CATSDLPTGTCIDLGYF | TGTGCCACCAGTGATTTGCCCACCGGGACATGTATCGATTTGGGGTATTTT
few | TRBJ2-7 | TRBV7-2 | NA | 14 | CASRRGATNYEQYF | TGTGCCAGCCGCCGGGGGGCGACCAACTACGAGCAGTACTTC
few | TRBJ2-3 | TRBV15 | NA | 15 | CATSRDGTAEDTQYF | TGTGCCACCAGCAGAGATGGTACAGCTGAAGATACGCAGTATTTT
NA | TRBJ2-7 | TRBV2 | NA | 14 | CASSGNGALDEQYF | TGTGCCAGCAGTGGGAACGGGGCCCTTGACGAGCAGTACTTC
NA | TRBJ2-6 | TRBV12-3/TRBV12-4 | NA | 15 | CASSLGPAGANVLTF | TGTGCCAGCAGTTTGGGGCCTGCTGGGGCCAACGTCCTGACTTTC
NA | TRBJ2-7 | TRBV20-1 | NA | 12 | CSATRGIYEQYF | TGCAGTGCTACCAGGGGAATCTACGAGCAGTACTTC
NA | TRBJ2-7 | TRBV27 | NA | 15 | CASSPYPDKSYEQYF | TGTGCCAGCAGCCCTTATCCGGACAAATCCTACGAGCAGTACTTC
NA | TRBJ2-1 | TRBV4-3 | NA | 13 | CASSQGSQYEQFF | TGCGCCAGCAGCCAAGGGTCCCAATATGAGCAGTTCTTC
NA | TRBJ2-1 | TRBV20-1 | NA | 12 | CSAETRICEQFF | TGCAGTGCGGAAACTAGAATCTGTGAGCAGTTCTTC
once | TRBJ2-7 | TRBV29-1 | TRBD2 | 13 | CSSGLSLYNEQYF | TGCAGCTCGGGACTATCCCTTTACAATGAGCAGTACTTC
NA | TRBJ2-1 | TRBV28 | NA | 14 | CASSFPRRRDEQFF | TGTGCCAGCAGTTTTCCTCGGAGGCGGGATGAGCAGTTCTTC
NA | TRBJ2-1 | TRBV7-9 | NA | 15 | CASSPRFGTYNEQFF | TGTGCCAGCAGCCCCCGGTTCGGTACCTACAATGAGCAGTTCTTC
NA | TRBJ2-1 | TRBV20-1 | NA | 18 | CSAGGLESRPSSYNEQFF | TGCAGTGCCGGGGGCCTCGAGAGCAGACCCTCCTCCTACAATGAGCAGTTCTTC
many | TRBJ2-5 | TRBV21-1 | NA | 16 | CASSKKGRVPQETQYF | TGTGCCAGCAGCAAAAAGGGGCGGGTTCCCCAAGAGACCCAGTACTTC
few | TRBJ2-7 | TRBV5-1 | NA | 14 | CASSLFSPKYEQYF | TGCGCCAGCAGCTTGTTCTCCCCGAAATACGAGCAGTACTTC
NA | TRBJ2-1 | TRBV28 | NA | 12 | CASTEINNEQFF | TGTGCCAGCACAGAGATCAACAATGAGCAGTTCTTC
few | TRBJ2-1 | TRBV6-2/TRBV6-3 | NA | 14 | CASSREASRNEQFF | TGTGCCAGCAGCCGGGAAGCTTCGAGGAATGAGCAGTTCTTC
NA | TRBJ1-5 | TRBV7-9 | NA | 13 | CASGAGPDQPQHF | TGTGCCAGCGGAGCAGGGCCTGATCAGCCCCAGCATTTT
once | TRBJ2-1 | TRBV16 | NA | 12 | CASSQSGGKQFF | TGTGCCAGCAGCCAATCTGGCGGTAAGCAGTTCTTC
NA | TRBJ2-1 | TRBV7-6 | NA | 17 | CASSLALGYGSYNEQFF | TGTGCCAGCAGCTTAGCGCTGGGGTACGGCTCCTACAATGAGCAGTTCTTC
NA | TRBJ1-5 | TRBV20-1 | NA | 13 | CSAIARGWQPQHF | TGCAGTGCGATCGCAAGGGGCTGGCAGCCCCAGCATTTT
few | TRBJ2-7 | TRBV29-1 | NA | 13 | CSVDPGPGYEQYF | TGCAGCGTAGACCCGGGACCTGGTTACGAGCAGTACTTC
NA | TRBJ2-3 | TRBV29-1 | NA | 15 | CSVEDYREIINTQYF | TGCAGCGTTGAAGATTACCGGGAGATAATAAATACGCAGTATTTT
few | TRBJ2-5 | TRBV29-1 | NA | 11 | CSVGGEREQYF | TGCAGCGTGGGGGGAGAAAGGGAGCAGTACTTC
NA | TRBJ2-7 | TRBV20-1 | NA | 12 | CSAGAFSYEQYF | TGCAGTGCTGGTGCTTTCTCCTACGAGCAGTACTTC
NA | TRBJ1-2 | TRBV14 | NA | 13 | CASSQDTGTGYTF | TGTGCCAGCAGCCAAGATACTGGGACAGGCTACACCTTC
few | TRBJ2-1 | TRBV29-1 | NA | 16 | CSVVWFSGSPHNEQFF | TGCAGCGTTGTATGGTTTAGCGGAAGTCCCCACAATGAGCAGTTCTTC
NA | TRBJ2-7 | TRBV7-9 | TRBD1 | 15 | CASRHTGDQTYEQYF | TGTGCCAGCAGGCATACAGGGGACCAGACCTACGAGCAGTACTTC
NA | TRBJ1-2 | TRBV10-3 | NA | 12 | CAISRTEAGYTF | TGTGCCATCAGCCGGACAGAAGCGGGCTACACCTTC
NA | TRBJ2-5 | TRBV7-2 | TRBD1 | 15 | CASSSYRGFGETQYF | TGTGCCAGCAGCTCCTACAGGGGTTTCGGAGAGACCCAGTACTTC
NA | TRBJ2-3 | TRBV29-1 | NA | 11 | CSVGLRDTQYF | TGCAGCGTTGGGCTACGAGATACGCAGTATTTT
NA | TRBJ2-3 | TRBV9 | NA | 13 | CASSAGGVDTQYF | TGTGCCAGCAGCGCTGGTGGGGTTGATACGCAGTATTTT
few | TRBJ2-7 | TRBV4-2 | TRBD2 | 18 | CASSQDSTRLAVTYEQYF | TGTGCCAGCAGCCAAGATAGTACGAGACTAGCGGTTACCTACGAGCAGTACTTC
few | TRBJ2-6 | TRBV12-3/TRBV12-4 | TRBD1 | 17 | CASSLGRGPSGANVLTF | TGTGCCAGCAGTTTAGGCAGGGGGCCCTCTGGGGCCAACGTCCTGACTTTC
NA | TRBJ1-1 | TRBV29-1 | TRBD1 | 14 | CSVALTGEITEAFF | TGCAGCGTTGCCCTTACAGGGGAGATCACTGAAGCTTTCTTT
once | TRBJ1-1 | TRBV6-1 | NA | 14 | CASRVTSVRTEAFF | TGTGCCAGCAGGGTAACTTCGGTCAGGACTGAAGCTTTCTTT
NA | TRBJ2-4 | TRBV6-6 | TRBD2 | 16 | CASSYLSGRGGNIQYF | TGTGCCAGCAGTTATCTTAGCGGGAGGGGTGGGAACATTCAGTACTTC
NA | TRBJ2-5 | TRBV7-7 | NA | 12 | CASSSSLSPQYF | TGTGCCAGCAGCTCCTCCCTGAGCCCCCAGTACTTC
NA | TRBJ2-7 | TRBV5-4 | TRBD2 | 15 | CASTPGSGVSYEQYF | TGTGCCAGCACTCCGGGTAGCGGGGTTTCCTACGAGCAGTACTTC
NA | TRBJ2-5 | TRBV7-9 | NA | 14 | CASSLFDQPETQYF | TGTGCCAGCAGCTTGTTCGATCAGCCGGAGACCCAGTACTTC
NA | TRBJ1-2 | TRBV19 | NA | 15 | CASSISGTLGYGYTF | TGTGCCAGTAGTATATCCGGGACACTCGGCTATGGCTACACCTTC
many | TRBJ2-3 | TRBV4-2 | NA | 11 | CASSQADTQYF | TGTGCCAGCAGCCAAGCAGATACGCAGTATTTT
NA | TRBJ2-5 | TRBV7-8 | NA | 14 | CASSLSQGWETQYF | TGTGCCAGCAGTCTTAGTCAGGGCTGGGAGACCCAGTACTTC
few | TRBJ2-5 | TRBV20-1 | TRBD1 | 16 | CSAGTGGEWYQETQYF | TGCAGTGCTGGGACAGGGGGCGAATGGTACCAAGAGACCCAGTACTTC
NA | TRBJ2-7 | TRBV20-1 | TRBD2 | 16 | CSARPGGTSGSYEQYF | TGCAGTGCTAGACCTGGGGGGACTAGCGGGTCCTACGAGCAGTACTTC
NA | TRBJ2-5 | TRBV7-9 | TRBD1 | 14 | CASSMGTGRETQYF | TGTGCCAGCAGCATGGGGACAGGTCGGGAGACCCAGTACTTC
few | TRBJ2-3 | TRBV7-2 | NA | 13 | CASSKDWRDTQYF | TGTGCCAGCAGCAAGGACTGGCGGGATACGCAGTATTTT
few | TRBJ1-2 | TRBV3-1 | TRBD1 | 16 | CASSQDGTVPNYGYTF | TGTGCCAGCAGCCAAGACGGGACAGTCCCTAACTATGGCTACACCTTC